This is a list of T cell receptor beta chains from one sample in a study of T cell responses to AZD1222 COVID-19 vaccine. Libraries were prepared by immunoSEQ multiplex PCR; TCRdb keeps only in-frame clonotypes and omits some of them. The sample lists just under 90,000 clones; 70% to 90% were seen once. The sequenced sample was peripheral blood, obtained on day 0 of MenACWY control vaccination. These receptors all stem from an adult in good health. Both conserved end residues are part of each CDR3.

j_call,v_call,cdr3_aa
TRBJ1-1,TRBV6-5,CASTIEEWYIEAFF
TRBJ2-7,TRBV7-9,CAGQGVDEQYF
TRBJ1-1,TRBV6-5,CASRETGEATEAFF
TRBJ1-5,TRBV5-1,CASSLDGGSNQPQHF
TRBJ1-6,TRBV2,CASMPGTNNSPLHF
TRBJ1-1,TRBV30,CAWSSYLQENTEAFF
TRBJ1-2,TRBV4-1,CASSPTGQGSLRGYTF
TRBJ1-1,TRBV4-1,CASSQPWTRQGNTEAFF
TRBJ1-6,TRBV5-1,CASSLESSYNSPLHF
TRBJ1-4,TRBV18,CASSQTPGQGGEKLFF
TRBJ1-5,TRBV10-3,CAISDGQGYQPQHF
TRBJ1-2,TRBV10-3,CAISVDADSYGYTF
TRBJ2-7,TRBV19,CASSISGGSGRYEQYF
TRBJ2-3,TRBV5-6,CASSYSGGAGDTQYF
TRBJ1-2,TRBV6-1,CASSEARQAPYGYTF
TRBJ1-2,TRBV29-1,CSADSPANYGYTF
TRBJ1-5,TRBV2,CASMRGLPFNQPQHF
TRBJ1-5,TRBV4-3,CASSRDRQGDQPQHF
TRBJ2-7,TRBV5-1,CASSPGTGIYEQYF
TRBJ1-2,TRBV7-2,CASSPQGPNYGYTF
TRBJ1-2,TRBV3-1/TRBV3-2,CASSQGASLHGYTF
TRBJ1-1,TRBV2,CASGDRVRAFF
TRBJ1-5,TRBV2,CASRRGQRNNQPQHF
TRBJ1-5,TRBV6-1,CASSEDRGNQPQHF
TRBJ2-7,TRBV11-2,CASSLGQGSHEQYF
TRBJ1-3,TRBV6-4,CASSDSMKGAGNTIYF
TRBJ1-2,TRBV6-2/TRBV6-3,CASTPTGSYGYTF
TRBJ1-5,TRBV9,CASSASTGGFNQPQHF
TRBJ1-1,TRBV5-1,CASSLEVGNTEAFF
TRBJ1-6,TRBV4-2,CASSQELTGHNSPLHF
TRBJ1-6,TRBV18,CASSPDPGMRSPLHF
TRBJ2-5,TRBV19,CASSSQGSQETQYF
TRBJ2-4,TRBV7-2,CASSSSGLNIQYF
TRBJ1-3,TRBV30,CAWSGRVVSSGNTIYF
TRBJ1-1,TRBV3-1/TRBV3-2,CASSFSGGWSEAFF
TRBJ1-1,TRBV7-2,CASSLRGNTEAFF
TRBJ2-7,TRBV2,CASRRTAAYEQYF
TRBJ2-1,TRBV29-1,CSVELRDNEQFF
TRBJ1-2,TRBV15,CATSRDGSLRQAPYGYTF
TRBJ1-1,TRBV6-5,CASSHDRDGTEAFF
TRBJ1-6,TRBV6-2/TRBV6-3,CASSRDIKNSPLHF
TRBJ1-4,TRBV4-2,CASSLTPNEKLFF
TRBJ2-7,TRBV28,CASSRTGYEQYF
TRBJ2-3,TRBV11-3,CASSLRGTGSRPDTQYF
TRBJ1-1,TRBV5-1,CASSSSEDNTEAFF
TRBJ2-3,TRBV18,CASSPFLLAGNTDTQYF
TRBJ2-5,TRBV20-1,CSARVGETQYF
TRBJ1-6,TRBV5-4,CASSPGNNSPLHF
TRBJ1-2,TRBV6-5,CASSRNGQGGDGYTF
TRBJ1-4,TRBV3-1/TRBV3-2,CASSPDQGVEKLFF
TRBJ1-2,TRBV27,CASSLSILSGSNYGYTF